Following are 8 T cell receptor beta chains from one sample sequenced in a study of blood T cell repertoires in COVID-19. Assay used: immunoSEQ multiplex PCR; TCRdb lists only in-frame clones, some missing. Of 50,000 or so clones detected, around 87% appear once; the ten largest clones hold about 6.7%. Sequenced material: peripheral blood. The source is a man in his fifties with active COVID-19.

This chain connects TRBV5-1 to TRBJ2-7, with TRBD1 matching 7 bases. Germline CDR1 SGHRS, CDR2 YFSETQ. V was clipped by 9 bases and J by 2 bases; unmatched bases: 14. CDR3 length equals 15 residues. For the CDR3, the DNA is TGCGCCACAACGTGCATACAGGGGCCCACCTACGAGCAGTACTTC. Encoded protein: CATTCIQGPTYEQYF. Drawing the rest from reference TRBV5-1 and TRBJ2-7, the complete variable domain is KAGVTQTPRYLIKTRGQQVTLSCSPISGHRSVSWYQQTPGQGLQFLFEYFSETQRNKGNFPGRFSGRQFSNSRSEMNVSTLELGDSALYLCATTCIQGPTYEQYFGPGTRLTVT.

J is TRBJ2-5 and V is TRBV5-1, with 12 bases identical to TRBD1. This CDR3 comprises 19 residues. After removal of 4 bases from V and 3 bases from J, the junction contained 16 bases not matched to a gene. Looked up from germline, CDR1 is SGHRS and CDR2 is YFSETQ. CDR3 sequence reads: CASSLGWGQGAIFEETQYF. CDR3 nucleotide sequence: TGCGCCAGCAGCCTGGGATGGGGACAGGGGGCGATTTTTGAAGAGACCCAGTACTTC. The full variable domain, its missing parts supplied by reference TRBV5-1 and TRBJ2-5, is KAGVTQTPRYLIKTRGQQVTLSCSPISGHRSVSWYQQTPGQGLQFLFEYFSETQRNKGNFPGRFSGRQFSNSRSEMNVSTLELGDSALYLCASSLGWGQGAIFEETQYFGPGTRLLVL.

The chain employs TRBV5-6 and TRBJ2-7, with 7 positions matching TRBD1. Germline CDR1 and CDR2: SGHDT and YYEEEE. Trimming at V came to 2 bases and at J to 7 bases, leaving 6 bases not matched to a gene. This CDR3 spans 13 amino acids. The DNA for the CDR3 is TGTGCCAGCAGCTTTAGCCAGGGGGAAGAGCAGTACTTC. Translated: CASSFSQGEEQYF.

The V and J genes are TRBV7-2 and TRBJ1-5, with a possible D match to TRBD1 (6 bases). The germline V gene has CDR1 SGHTA and CDR2 FQGNSA. V lost 5 bases and J lost 7, with 18 bases in between. The CDR3 sequence is 15 residues long. The CDR3 reads CASSPPGPRGQPQHF. CDR3 coding DNA: TGTGCCAGCAGCCCCCCTGGGCCGAGGGGGCAGCCCCAGCATTTT.

The V and J genes are TRBV10-1 and TRBJ2-4, with TRBD1 identical over 8 bases. Germline V CDR1 and CDR2: WNHNN, SYGVQD (reference sequence). J was trimmed by 0 bases and V by 2 bases; bases with no gene match: 6. The CDR3 extends over 17 amino acids. The CDR3 reads CASSETRQGLAKNIQYF. The CDR3 DNA reads TGCGCCAGCAGTGAGACTCGACAGGGGCTAGCCAAAAACATTCAGTACTTC.

V is TRBV3-1 (or the pseudogene TRBV3-2) and J is TRBJ2-1; D is possibly TRBD2 (5 bases). In germline, CDR1 is LGHDT, CDR2 YNNKEL (reference sequence). V was clipped by 0 bases and J by 4 bases, with 13 bases between them. The CDR3 extends over 16 amino acids. The CDR3 DNA reads TGTGCCAGCAGCCAAGAAGTAGGGAGCGCATACAATGAGCAGTTCTTC. Translation: CASSQEVGSAYNEQFF.

The rearrangement links TRBV12-5 to TRBJ2-2; 8 nucleotides agree with TRBD2. The CDR3 runs to 13 residues. In germline, CDR1 is LGHNT, CDR2 FRNRAP. The CDR3 reads CASASGYTGELFF. The CDR3 DNA follows: TGTGCCTCTGCTAGCGGGTACACCGGGGAGCTGTTTTTT.

The sample holds a few counts of this clone. The chain couples TRBV11-2 to TRBJ1-2, with 7 bases aligning to TRBD1. Germline V gene sequence: CDR1 SGHAT, CDR2 FQNNGV. Trimming cost V 2 bases and J 4 bases; bases outside gene matches: 7. This CDR3 has 15 amino acids. The CDR3 DNA reads as TGTGCCAGCAGCTTATCCCGGGACAGCAGCTATGGCTACACCTTC. Its protein product is CASSLSRDSSYGYTF.